Included here is one TCR beta chain sequence, with context. Its antigen is not known. Profiled with immunoSEQ multiplex PCR; TCRdb holds only in-frame clones, not every one. The sample holds about 490,000 clones, approximately 79% seen once. This record belongs to a study of shared clonotypes between healthy human individuals. Study-level findings and limits: Only blood was sampled; tissue repertoires likely differ.

This CDR3 is 16 amino acids long. The V gene end was trimmed by 5 bases and the J gene end by 2 bases; junction bases not matched to a gene: 9. The germline V gene encodes CDR1 SEHNR and CDR2 FQNEAQ (reference sequence). The clonotype originates from a woman aged 35 to 49 in good health. Some clones in this sample may be carry-over from other donors' samples. The rearrangement links TRBV7-9 to TRBJ2-1; TRBD2 agrees at 7 bases. The sample taken for sequencing was PBMCs. The CDR3 nucleotides are TGTGCCAGCAGCCCCCAGGCGGGAGCTCCCTACAATGAGCAGTTCTTC. Encoded protein: CASSPQAGAPYNEQFF.